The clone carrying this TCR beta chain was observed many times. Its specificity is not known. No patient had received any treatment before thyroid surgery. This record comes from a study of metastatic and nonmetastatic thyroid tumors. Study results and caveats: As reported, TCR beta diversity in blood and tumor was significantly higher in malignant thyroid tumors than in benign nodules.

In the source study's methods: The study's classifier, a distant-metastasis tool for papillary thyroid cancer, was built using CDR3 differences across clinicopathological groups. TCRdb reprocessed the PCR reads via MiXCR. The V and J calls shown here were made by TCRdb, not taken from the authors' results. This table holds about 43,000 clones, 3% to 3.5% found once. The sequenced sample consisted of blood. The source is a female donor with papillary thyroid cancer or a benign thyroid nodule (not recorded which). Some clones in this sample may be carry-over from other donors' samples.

The CDR3 DNA follows: TGCGCCAGCACCTCACTAGCGGGTAGCTCCTACAATGAGCAGTTCTTC. It encodes CASTSLAGSSYNEQFF. The rearrangement links TRBV10-2 to TRBJ2-1; the match to TRBD2 covers 9 bases. This CDR3 has 16 residues. Trimming cost V 7 bases and J 0 bases; bases outside gene matches: 7. CDR1 WSHSY and CDR2 SAAADI come from the germline V gene.